Shown below are 20 T cell receptor beta chains from a single sample sequenced in a study of T cell repertoires in cytomegalovirus infection (dated by TCRdb to between 2017 and 2020). What the treatment or condition label conveys for this sample: in vitro stimulation with specific CMV peptide epitopes to enrich CMV-specific T cells. These receptors have no known antigen. Sequencing relied on an Illumina HiSeq 1500. TCRdb passed the public sequencing reads through fastp at Q25 and MiXCR, retaining productive beta sequences. Each entry merges the rows of one CDR3 protein and shows their most common DNA and genes. Counted in this sample were 650,000 to 850,000 distinct CDR3 sequences; 25% to 30% of them appeared once. The ten largest account for around 13% of the sample. This sample comprised cultured CD8+ T cells from PBMCs, obtained from culture after CMV antigen stimulation. The source is a human donor in good health (CMV status not recorded). Some clones in this sample may be carry-over from other donors' samples.

The chain joins TRBV19 to TRBJ2-2; no firm D call. V was trimmed by 1 base and J by 5 bases, leaving 8 bases between them. The CDR3 extends over 14 amino acids. The germline V gene encodes CDR1 LNHDA and CDR2 SQIVND (reference sequence). The CDR3 DNA sequence: TGTGCCAGTAGTATAGTGGCGGATACCGGGGAGCTGTTTTTT. It yields the protein CASSIVADTGELFF.

This clonotype was counted a few times. The chain recombines TRBV6-5 with TRBJ1-2, with TRBD1 as a possible D gene (5 bases). V lost 2 bases, J lost 8 bases, and 12 bases lay in between. Per germline, CDR1 MNHEY and CDR2 SVGAGI. The CDR3 covers 13 residues. The CDR3 reads CASSYVGGEGYTF. Here the CDR3 DNA reads TGTGCCAGCAGTTACGTGGGGGGAGAAGGCTACACCTTC.

The V gene is TRBV6-1, the J gene TRBJ1-1; 7 positions match TRBD1. V was pared by 0 bases and J by 4 bases, with 5 bases of the junction left unmatched. Germline CDR1 is MNHNS and CDR2 is SASEGT. The CDR3 loop spans 15 amino acids. The DNA for the CDR3 is TGTGCCAGCAGTGAAGCCGGAGGGGGCAGCACTGAAGCTTTCTTT. Residues: CASSEAGGGSTEAFF.

V and J are TRBV7-9 and TRBJ2-7; 9 bases line up with TRBD1. The CDR3 spans 14 residues. Germline V CDR1 and CDR2: SEHNR, FQNEAQ (reference sequence). After removal of 4 bases from V and 7 bases from J, the junction contained 8 bases not matched to a gene. CDR3 sequence reads: CASSYRDRVEEQYF. In DNA, the CDR3 is TGTGCCAGCAGCTACCGGGACAGGGTTGAGGAGCAGTACTTC.

The V gene is TRBV7-6, the J gene TRBJ2-7; 12 nucleotides align to TRBD1. Germline CDR1 reads SGHVS; CDR2 reads FNYEAQ. With V trimmed by 0 bases and J by 2 bases, 5 bases remained unmatched. The CDR3 runs 17 residues. CDR3 nucleotides: TGTGCCAGCAGCTTAGCGGGGGGACAGGGGGCTCCCTACGAGCAGTACTTC. This encodes CASSLAGGQGAPYEQYF.

V usage is TRBV28 and J usage is TRBJ1-2; D is undetermined. Germline V gene data show CDR1 as MDHEN and CDR2 as SYDVKM. The CDR3 sequence is 15 residues long. The V end lost 4 bases, the J end lost 8 bases, and 20 bases lay between the germline ends. The CDR3 spells CASSSKGDLIEGYTF. The CDR3 DNA is TGTGCCAGCAGTTCTAAGGGAGATCTTATTGAAGGCTACACCTTC.

The chain is built from TRBV5-1 and TRBJ2-2; 7 bases match TRBD1. The CDR3 contains 15 residues. Germline assignment: CDR1 SGHRS and CDR2 YFSETQ. The V and J ends lost 1 base and 10 bases, in that order; junction bases with no gene match: 10. The CDR3 spells CASSLLTGAGKELFF. The CDR3 nucleotides read TGCGCCAGCAGCTTGTTAACAGGGGCCGGAAAGGAGCTGTTTTTT. Filled out from reference TRBV5-1 and TRBJ2-2, the complete variable domain reads KAGVTQTPRYLIKTRGQQVTLSCSPISGHRSVSWYQQTPGQGLQFLFEYFSETQRNKGNFPGRFSGRQFSNSRSEMNVSTLELGDSALYLCASSLLTGAGKELFFGEGSRLTVL.

This clonotype was counted at least ten times. The chain couples TRBV12-3 or TRBV12-4 to TRBJ1-1; 10 bases are shared with TRBD1. With V trimmed by 0 bases and J by 7 bases, 2 bases remained unmatched. CDR3 size: 14 residues. The CDR3 DNA reads as TGTGCCAGCAGTTTAGCCGGGACAGGGGTTGAAGCTTTCTTT. Amino acid sequence: CASSLAGTGVEAFF.

The chain joins TRBV27 to TRBJ2-3; 7 bases map to TRBD1. The germline V gene has CDR1 MNHEY and CDR2 SMNVEV (reference sequence). The CDR3 is 15 residues long. With 2 bases clipped from V and 3 bases from J, the junction kept 5 bases outside the gene matches. CDR3 protein: CASSLIRGSTDTQYF. The CDR3 region has the DNA TGTGCCAGCAGTTTAATCAGGGGGAGTACAGATACGCAGTATTTT.

This clonotype was recorded many times. The chain combines TRBV11-3 with TRBJ2-2; D may be TRBD1 (5 bases). The CDR3 length is 14 residues. The germline V gene encodes CDR1 SGHNT and CDR2 YENEEA. V gave up 1 base and J gave up 6 bases, with 9 bases separating them. The CDR3 loop reads CASSLGLGPGELFF. The CDR3 DNA reads as TGTGCCAGCAGCTTAGGATTGGGGCCCGGGGAGCTGTTTTTT.

This rearrangement joins TRBV19 to TRBJ1-2; perhaps TRBD1 as D (5 bases). The CDR3 has 18 amino acids. CDR1 and CDR2 (germline): LNHDA, SQIVND (reference sequence). V lost 0 bases and J 4 bases, leaving 21 bases between the germline ends. The CDR3 nucleotides are TGTGCCAGTAGTATAGAAATAATACGGGGCCCAGCCCTCTATGGCTACACCTTC. Its protein is CASSIEIIRGPALYGYTF. The variable domain in full, completed from reference TRBV19 and TRBJ1-2, reads DGGITQSPKYLFRKEGQNVTLSCEQNLNHDAMYWYRQDPGQGLRLIYYSQIVNDFQKGDIAEGYSVSREKKESFPLTVTSAQKNPTAFYLCASSIEIIRGPALYGYTFGSGTRLTVV.

This clonotype occurred a few times. This sequence joins TRBV12-3 or TRBV12-4 and TRBJ1-2; D remains unclear. V lost 6 bases and J 4 bases, leaving 18 bases between the germline ends. The CDR3 totals 15 residues. The chain's CDR3 is CASSPGRPLIYGYTF. For the CDR3, the DNA is TGTGCCAGCAGCCCTGGTCGGCCTTTGATCTATGGCTACACCTTC.

Only a few counts were recorded for this clonotype. The chain joins TRBV7-6 to TRBJ1-4; possible D gene TRBD1, 6 bases. V was shortened by 1 base and J by 8 bases, with 11 bases between the two germline ends. The germline CDR1 and CDR2 sequences are SGHVS and FNYEAQ. The CDR3 extends over 14 amino acids. For the CDR3, the DNA is TGTGCCAGCAGCTTAGGGGGGCGCCTGGAAAAACTGTTTTTT. This gives the protein CASSLGGRLEKLFF.

V and J are TRBV6-6 and TRBJ1-1; weak D call: TRBD1 (5 bases). Per germline, CDR1 MNHNY and CDR2 SVGAGI (reference sequence). This CDR3 is built from 11 residues. As DNA, the CDR3 is TGTGTAGGAGAAAGGGGCACTGAAGCTTTCTTT. This translates into CVGERGTEAFF.

The chain is built from TRBV2 and TRBJ2-5; tentatively, D is TRBD1 (5 bases). CDR1 and CDR2 from the germline V gene are SNHLY and FYNNEI. This CDR3 has 13 amino acids. Trimming pared 7 bases from V and 1 base from J, leaving 10 bases between. CDR3: CASTDSIQETQYF. DNA for the CDR3: TGTGCCAGCACAGACAGTATCCAAGAGACCCAGTACTTC.

V is TRBV5-4 and J is TRBJ1-1; D possibly corresponds to TRBD1 (6 bases). The CDR3 extends over 12 amino acids. V gave up 6 bases and J gave up 7 bases, with 13 bases separating them. Germline CDR1 is SGHNT and CDR2 is YYREEE (reference sequence). The CDR3 spells CASTQSRGEAFF. The DNA of the CDR3 is TGTGCCAGCACCCAGAGCAGGGGTGAAGCTTTCTTT. The full variable domain, in which reference TRBV5-4 and TRBJ1-1 provide the parts outside the CDR3, is ETGVTQSPTHLIKTRGQQVTLRCSSQSGHNTVSWYQQALGQGPQFIFQYYREEENGRGNFPPRFSGLQFPNYSSELNVNALELDDSALYLCASTQSRGEAFFGQGTRLTVV.

This sequence joins TRBV7-9 and TRBJ1-4; no firm D call. V lost 7 bases, J lost 9 bases, and 12 bases lay in between. Germline CDR1 is SEHNR and CDR2 is FQNEAQ (reference sequence). This CDR3 is 12 amino acids long. The DNA for the CDR3 is TGTGCCAGCATCGGTGGGTCGCAAAAACTGTTTTTT. Protein: CASIGGSQKLFF.

This clonotype was counted only a few times. This rearrangement joins TRBV7-8 to TRBJ1-5, with D hard to call. Deletions cut 3 bases from V and 0 bases from J, with 9 bases between. The CDR3 has 15 amino acids. Germline V gene sequence: CDR1 SGHVS, CDR2 FQNEAQ. CDR3 region: CASSLADDSNQPQHF. The CDR3 DNA reads as TGTGCCAGCAGCTTGGCGGACGATAGCAATCAGCCCCAGCATTTT.

This clonotype turned up a few times. The chain joins TRBV19 to TRBJ1-1; tentatively, D is TRBD1 (5 bases). Between the trimmed V and J ends, which lost 1 base and 5 bases, there was a span of 14 bases. In germline, CDR1 is LNHDA, CDR2 SQIVND (reference sequence). The CDR3 sequence is 15 residues long. CDR3 sequence (DNA): TGTGCCAGTAGTATAGTAGGGGACCCCGGAACTGAAGCTTTCTTT. This translates into CASSIVGDPGTEAFF.

As to this clonotype: A much larger clone lies a single base off, so this may be a read error. The chain is built from TRBV6-2 or TRBV6-3 and TRBJ1-1; D not certain. Germline lookup yields CDR1 MNHEY and CDR2 SVGEGT. V lost 2 bases and J lost 5, with 6 bases in between. The CDR3 has 12 amino acids. The CDR3 sequence is CASSYGKTEAFF. In DNA form, the CDR3 reads TGTGCCAGCAGTTACGGGAAAACTGAAGCTTTCTTT.